The 21 T cell receptor beta chains listed next were all sequenced from one sample in a study of blood T cell repertoires in COVID-19. Method: immunoSEQ multiplex PCR; TCRdb's copy keeps in-frame clones and lacks some. This sample has about 62,000 clones, with around 86% found just once. The sequenced sample was peripheral blood. Source of these receptors: a woman of 80 years or more with acute or convalescent COVID-19.

V usage is TRBV6-6 and J usage is TRBJ1-4; TRBD1 aligns across 10 bases. CDR1 is MNHNY, CDR2 SVGAGI, per germline (reference sequence). The CDR3 spans 15 residues. The V segment lost 2 bases and the J segment 8 bases; nucleotides outside the gene matches: 5. The DNA of the CDR3 is TGTGCCAGCAGTTACCCAGGACAGGGGGAAGAAAAACTGTTTTTT. Translation: CASSYPGQGEEKLFF.

The chain combines TRBV7-3 with TRBJ2-1, with D unclear. The CDR3 sequence is 14 residues long. The germline V and J ends were trimmed by 5 bases and 5 bases, with 13 bases remaining between them. Germline CDR1 SGHTA, CDR2 FQGTGA. CDR3 in DNA: TGTGCCAGCAGCCCTTATGGCCCACACAATGAGCAGTTCTTC. This codes for CASSPYGPHNEQFF.

The chain carries TRBV6-1 and TRBJ1-5, with D unresolved. Looked up from germline, CDR1 is MNHNS and CDR2 is SASEGT. CDR3 length: 16 residues. Trimming left V 2 bases short and J 6 bases short, with 17 bases between. The CDR3 DNA sequence: TGTGCCAGCAGTGAATTATGGGCAAATGTGGGTCAGCCCCAGCATTTT. It yields the protein CASSELWANVGQPQHF.

The J gene is TRBJ2-5, the V gene TRBV10-3, with D tentatively TRBD1 (6 bases). Germline values: CDR1 ENHRY, CDR2 SYGVKD. This CDR3 is 14 amino acids long. V lost 5 bases and J lost 0, with 10 bases in between. CDR3 nucleotides: TGTGCCATCAGTTCCGGGACACACCAAGAGACCCAGTACTTC. Protein sequence: CAISSGTHQETQYF.

The gene calls are TRBV28 and TRBJ2-5; 7 bases fit TRBD1. The length of the CDR3 is 14 residues. Germline V gives CDR1 MDHEN, CDR2 SYDVKM. Losses at the gene ends were 8 bases for V and 7 bases for J; bases not matched to a gene: 13. This CDR3 reads CASLRLTGRGTQYF. Written as DNA, the CDR3 is TGTGCCAGCCTCCGATTGACAGGGCGAGGGACCCAGTACTTC.

J is TRBJ1-5 and V is TRBV7-9, with a tentative D call TRBD1 (6 bases). V was pared by 3 bases and J by 1 base, with 7 bases between. From germline, CDR1 is SEHNR and CDR2 FQNEAQ (reference sequence). The CDR3 consists of 14 residues. Here the CDR3 DNA reads TGTGCCAGCAGCTTTCAGGGGAGCAATCAGCCCCAGCATTTT. Protein product: CASSFQGSNQPQHF.

The chain is built from TRBV5-5 and TRBJ2-7; no clear D gene. Germline values: CDR1 SGHKS, CDR2 YYEKEE (reference sequence). With 0 bases removed from V and 2 bases from J, the gap between germline ends came to 12 bases. The CDR3 covers 15 residues. This CDR3 reads CASSLVPQITYEQYF. The CDR3 coding sequence is TGTGCCAGCAGCTTGGTCCCCCAGATCACCTACGAGCAGTACTTC.

The chain uses TRBV5-6 and TRBJ2-1; perhaps TRBD1 as D (5 bases). The CDR3 spans 16 residues. With 0 bases removed from V and 4 bases from J, the gap between germline ends came to 14 bases. CDR1 SGHDT and CDR2 YYEEEE come from the germline V gene. For the CDR3, the DNA is TGTGCCAGCAGCTTGGTTGGACAAGAGTCTTACAATGAGCAGTTCTTC. This codes for CASSLVGQESYNEQFF.

This chain uses TRBV29-1 with TRBJ1-1; D might be TRBD1 (6 bases). Germline CDR1 and CDR2: SQVTM and ANQGSEA. The CDR3 runs 15 residues. The V and J ends lost 1 base and 3 bases respectively, with 15 bases between them. DNA of the CDR3: TGCAGCGTTGAAGGGTGGCAGGGGTCGGACACTGAAGCTTTCTTT. Translation: CSVEGWQGSDTEAFF.

The chain uses TRBV5-1 and TRBJ1-6; the match to TRBD1 covers 11 bases. This CDR3 comprises 14 residues. Unmatched junction bases numbered 4, after V lost 4 bases and J lost 10 bases. In germline, CDR1 is SGHRS, CDR2 YFSETQ. The CDR3 is CASSIRTGGSPLHF. The CDR3 nucleotides read TGCGCCAGCAGCATAAGGACAGGGGGCTCACCCCTCCACTTT.

V and J are TRBV19 and TRBJ2-7; D might be TRBD2 (5 bases). Trimming cost V 6 bases and J 1 base, with 10 bases left between them. The germline V gene has CDR1 LNHDA and CDR2 SQIVND (reference sequence). This CDR3 is built from 13 residues. The CDR3 reads CASREAESYEQYF. CDR3 bases: TGTGCCAGTAGGGAGGCCGAGTCCTACGAGCAGTACTTC.

V usage is TRBV30 and J usage is TRBJ1-4, with a weak D call TRBD1 (5 bases). The CDR3 loop spans 15 amino acids. V was clipped by 0 bases and J by 5 bases, with 13 bases between them. Germline V CDR1 and CDR2: GTSNPN, SVGIG (reference sequence). This CDR3 reads CAWSVQEGANEKLFF. The CDR3, as DNA: TGTGCCTGGAGTGTACAGGAGGGTGCGAATGAAAAACTGTTTTTT.

The J gene is TRBJ2-2, the V gene TRBV7-8; D unresolved. Germline CDR1 is SGHVS and CDR2 is FQNEAQ. With 2 bases removed from V and 4 bases from J, the gap between germline ends came to 8 bases. CDR3 size: 14 residues. CDR3 sequence: CASSLIEVTGELFF. The CDR3 DNA follows: TGTGCCAGCAGCTTAATCGAGGTCACCGGGGAGCTGTTTTTT.

The chain uses TRBV2 and TRBJ2-5, with D tentatively TRBD2 (5 bases). Germline values: CDR1 SNHLY, CDR2 FYNNEI. The CDR3 sequence is 14 residues long. Between the trimmed V and J ends, which lost 4 bases and 5 bases, there was a span of 14 bases. CDR3: CASSVDSYAETQYF. In nucleotides, the CDR3 is TGTGCCAGCAGTGTGGACTCGTACGCGGAGACCCAGTACTTC.

The chain combines TRBV10-3 with TRBJ2-7; TRBD2 matches at 13 bases. CDR3 length: 14 residues. Germline V gene data show CDR1 as ENHRY and CDR2 as SYGVKD. Losses at the gene ends were 10 bases for V and 1 base for J; bases not matched to a gene: 4. The CDR3 spells CATVGLAGSYEQYF. CDR3 nucleotides: TGTGCCACCGTGGGACTAGCGGGGTCCTACGAGCAGTACTTC.

CDR3 sequence (DNA): TGTGCCTGGAGAGCGAGGCTAGCGGGATTTTTGGAGACCCAGTACTTC. Its translation is CAWRARLAGFLETQYF. This chain connects TRBV30 to TRBJ2-5; 9 positions match TRBD2. Trimming at V came to 3 bases and at J to 5 bases, leaving 13 bases not matched to a gene. This CDR3 contains 16 residues. Germline CDR1 reads GTSNPN; CDR2 reads SVGIG (reference sequence).

The chain recombines TRBV5-1 with TRBJ1-6, with 8 bases that match TRBD1. The CDR3 runs 18 residues. Losses at the gene ends were 5 bases for V and 0 bases for J; bases not matched to a gene: 10. Germline-derived CDR1 and CDR2 are SGHRS and YFSETQ. This chain's CDR3 is CASSPWTGKSSYNSPLHF. CDR3 sequence (DNA): TGCGCCAGCAGTCCTTGGACAGGGAAGAGCTCCTATAATTCACCCCTCCACTTT.

The J gene is TRBJ2-4, the V gene TRBV7-2, with 14 bases that match TRBD2. This CDR3 has 18 residues. Trimming cost V 1 base and J 6 bases; bases outside gene matches: 8. Germline V CDR1 and CDR2: SGHTA, FQGNSA. In DNA, the CDR3 is TGTGCCAGCAGCTTAGAGGTGGGACTAGCGGGGGCCCTAAACATTCAGTACTTC. Protein product: CASSLEVGLAGALNIQYF.

The chain combines TRBV5-1 with TRBJ2-1; 11 nucleotides agree with TRBD2. The ends lost 6 bases at V and 2 bases at J; junction bases unmatched: 7. Germline V gene sequence: CDR1 SGHRS, CDR2 YFSETQ. This CDR3 region has 16 residues. The CDR3 reads CASTVTSGTPYNEQFF. For the CDR3, the DNA is TGCGCCAGCACCGTGACTAGCGGGACTCCCTACAATGAGCAGTTCTTC.

The V call is TRBV6-6, the J call TRBJ1-5; 10 bases are a match to TRBD1. Germline V gene lookup returns CDR1 MNHNY and CDR2 SVGAGI (reference sequence). The CDR3 runs 14 residues. V dropped 8 bases and J dropped 6; count of bases not matched to a gene: 7. The CDR3 loop reads CASEKGQGSQPQHF. The CDR3 coding sequence is TGTGCCAGCGAAAAGGGACAGGGGAGTCAGCCCCAGCATTTT.

The sample holds a few counts of this clone. The V call is TRBV14, the J call TRBJ1-6, with TRBD1 identical over 8 bases. Germline CDR1 reads SGHDN; CDR2 reads FVKESK. V dropped 1 base and J dropped 5; count of bases not matched to a gene: 4. The length of the CDR3 is 16 residues. The CDR3 is CASSQAGTGHNSPLHF. In DNA, the CDR3 is TGTGCCAGCAGCCAAGCTGGGACAGGCCATAATTCACCCCTCCACTTT.